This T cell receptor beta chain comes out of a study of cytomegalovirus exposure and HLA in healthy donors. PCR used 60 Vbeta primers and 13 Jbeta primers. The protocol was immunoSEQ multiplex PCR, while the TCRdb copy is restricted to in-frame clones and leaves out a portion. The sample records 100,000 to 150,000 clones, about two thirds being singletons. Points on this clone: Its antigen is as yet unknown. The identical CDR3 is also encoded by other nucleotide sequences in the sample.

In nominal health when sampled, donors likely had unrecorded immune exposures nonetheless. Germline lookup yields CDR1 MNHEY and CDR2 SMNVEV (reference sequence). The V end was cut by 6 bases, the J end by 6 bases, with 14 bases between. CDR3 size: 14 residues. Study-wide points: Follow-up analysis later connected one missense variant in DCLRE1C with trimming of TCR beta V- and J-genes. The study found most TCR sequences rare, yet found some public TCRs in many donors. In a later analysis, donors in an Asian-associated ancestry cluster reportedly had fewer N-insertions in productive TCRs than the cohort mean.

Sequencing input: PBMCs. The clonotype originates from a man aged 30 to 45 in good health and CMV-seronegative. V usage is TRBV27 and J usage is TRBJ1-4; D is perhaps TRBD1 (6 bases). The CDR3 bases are TGTGCCAGCAGCTTAACCAGGGGTTATGAAAAACTGTTTTTT. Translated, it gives CASSLTRGYEKLFF.